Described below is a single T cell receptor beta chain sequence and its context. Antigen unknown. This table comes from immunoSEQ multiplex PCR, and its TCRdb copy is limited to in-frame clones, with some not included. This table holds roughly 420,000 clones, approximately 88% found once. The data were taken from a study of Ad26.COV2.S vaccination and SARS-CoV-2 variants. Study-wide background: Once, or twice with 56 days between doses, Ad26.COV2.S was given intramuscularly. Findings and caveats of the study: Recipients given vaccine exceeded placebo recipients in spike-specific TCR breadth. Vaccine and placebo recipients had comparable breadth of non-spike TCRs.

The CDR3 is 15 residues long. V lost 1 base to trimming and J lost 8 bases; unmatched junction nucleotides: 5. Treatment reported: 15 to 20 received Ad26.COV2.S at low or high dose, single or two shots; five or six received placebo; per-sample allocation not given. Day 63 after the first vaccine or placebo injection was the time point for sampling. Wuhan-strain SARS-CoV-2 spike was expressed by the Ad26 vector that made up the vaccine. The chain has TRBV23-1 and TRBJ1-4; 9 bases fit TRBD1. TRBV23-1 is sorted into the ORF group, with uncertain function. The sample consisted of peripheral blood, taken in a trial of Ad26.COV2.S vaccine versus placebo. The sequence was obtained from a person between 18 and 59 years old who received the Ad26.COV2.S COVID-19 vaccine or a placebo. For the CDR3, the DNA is TGCGCCAGCAGTCAATGGGGACAGGGCATCGAAAAACTGTTTTTT. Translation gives CASSQWGQGIEKLFF.